The 5 T cell receptor beta chains reported below all come from one sample, sequenced in a study of vaccination and CD4 T cells after COVID-19. These TCRs are of unknown antigen specificity. An Oncomine TCR Beta short-read assay was used to sequence the DNA from cultured CD4+ T cells. TCRdb re-called the PCR reads with MiXCR, one entry per CDR3 protein. The table has 10,000 to 12,000 distinct CDR3 sequences, approximately 75% seen once; the top ten hold around 10%. The treatment denotes: approximately nine-day PBMC culture with coronavirus spike peptide pools or control peptides (ViraFEST assay). Sequenced material: CD4+ T cells from blood, cultured in vitro. The origin of the receptors is a human donor who had recovered from COVID-19.

The V and J genes are TRBV10-3 and TRBJ1-5; no firm D call. The V gene lost 4 bases and the J gene lost 3 bases, with 7 bases spanning the gap. Germline V gene data show CDR1 as ENHRY and CDR2 as SYGVKD. The CDR3 totals 13 residues. CDR3: CAISVELNQPQHF. For the CDR3, the DNA is TGTGCCATCAGTGTAGAGCTCAATCAGCCCCAGCATTTT.

This rearrangement joins TRBV20-1 to TRBJ1-1, with a tentative D call TRBD1 (5 bases). Germline loops: CDR1 DFQATT, CDR2 SNEGSKA (reference sequence). V lost 6 bases to trimming and J lost 1 base, with 18 bases between them. The CDR3 length is 15 residues. As DNA, the CDR3 is TGCAGTGCCAGGCGTCGGGCGGGGGAGAACACTGAAGCTTTCTTT. It encodes CSARRRAGENTEAFF.

This clonotype was detected a few times. CDR3 sequence reads: CASSRSNQPQHF. CDR3 coding DNA: TGTGCCAGCAGCCGTAGTAATCAGCCCCAGCATTTT. The gene calls are TRBV27 and TRBJ1-5; D remains unclear. The CDR3 is 12 residues long. Germline V gives CDR1 MNHEY, CDR2 SMNVEV (reference sequence). The germline V and J ends were trimmed by 6 bases and 4 bases, with 7 bases remaining between them.

The chain employs TRBV4-3 and TRBJ2-3; weak D call: TRBD2 (5 bases). This CDR3 has 14 residues. V was trimmed by 3 bases and J by 1 base, leaving 8 bases between them. From germline, CDR1 is LGHNA and CDR2 YSLEER. The CDR3 DNA reads TGCGCCAGCAGCCAGGCGGGTGGCACAGATACGCAGTATTTT. Residues: CASSQAGGTDTQYF.

The chain employs TRBV20-1 and TRBJ2-5; D ambiguous. Germline V gene sequence: CDR1 DFQATT, CDR2 SNEGSKA (reference sequence). There are 10 residues in the CDR3. Trimming cost V 7 bases and J 4 bases, with 7 bases left between them. In DNA form, the CDR3 reads TGCAGTGGGCGTAGAGAGACCCAGTACTTC. Amino acid sequence: CSGRRETQYF.